This TCR beta chain was recovered during a study of blood T cell repertoires in COVID-19. About the research overall: Donors in the United States, Italy and Spain gave samples during acute or convalescent COVID-19.

Sequencing was performed with immunoSEQ multiplex PCR; in TCRdb, only in-frame clones are kept and a portion is missing. The sample lists a few hundred thousand clones, around 84% occurring once. This CDR3 contains 13 residues. The J segment lost 10 bases and the V segment lost 6 bases, leaving 8 bases of the junction unmatched. Material: PBMCs or T cells enriched from blood (not recorded which). This TCR came from a man younger than 45 with acute COVID-19. This chain connects TRBV12-3 or TRBV12-4 to TRBJ2-1; 8 bases are shared with TRBD1. CDR3 sequence: CASSKIDRGEQFF. Written as DNA, the CDR3 is TGTGCCAGCAGCAAGATAGACAGGGGAGAGCAGTTCTTC.